These 5 T cell receptor beta chains came from one sample sequenced in a study of blood T cell repertoires in COVID-19. Profiled with immunoSEQ multiplex PCR; TCRdb holds only in-frame clones, not every one. The sample includes about 200,000 clones, about 84% of them seen just once. The material sequenced was PBMCs or T cells enriched from blood (not recorded which). The receptor set was obtained from a man aged 40-55 years with acute COVID-19.

The sample holds one count of this clone. J is TRBJ2-4 and V is TRBV19, with D possibly matching TRBD2 (6 bases). The length of the CDR3 is 18 residues. Per the germline V gene, CDR1 is LNHDA and CDR2 is SQIVND (reference sequence). V was trimmed by 4 bases and J by 2 bases, leaving 21 bases between them. DNA of the CDR3: TGTGCCAGTAGTAAGTCTCACGGGAGAAGAGGAACCAAAAACATTCAGTACTTC. It codes for CASSKSHGRRGTKNIQYF.

The chain carries TRBV6-5 and TRBJ2-1; weak D call: TRBD2 (6 bases). Trimming removed 6 bases from V and 13 bases from J, with 25 bases in between. Germline values: CDR1 MNHEY, CDR2 SVGAGI. CDR3 length equals 15 residues. CDR3 in amino acids: CASSRGGEATGKQFF. DNA of the CDR3: TGTGCCAGCAGCAGAGGAGGGGAGGCAACCGGTAAACAGTTCTTC.

V gene TRBV2 combines with J gene TRBJ1-6, with 7 bases fitting TRBD1. Trimming removed 1 base from V and 8 bases from J; junction bases left unmatched: 8. The CDR3 spans 16 residues. CDR1 and CDR2 from the germline V gene are SNHLY and FYNNEI. The CDR3 region is CASSEDTGVRDSPLHF. The CDR3 DNA reads as TGTGCCAGCAGTGAAGACACAGGGGTGAGGGATTCACCCCTCCACTTT.

This clone came up once. The rearrangement joins TRBV18 to TRBJ1-1, with TRBD1 as a possible D gene (5 bases). Trimming left V 3 bases short and J 3 bases short, with 14 bases between. Germline-derived CDR1 and CDR2 are KGHSH and LQKENI. The CDR3 has 15 amino acids. The CDR3 sequence: CASSPWGLRYTEAFF. In DNA, the CDR3 is TGTGCCAGCTCACCTTGGGGACTGAGATACACTGAAGCTTTCTTT.

Regarding this clone: This CDR3 is also generated by other DNA sequences in the sample. The J gene is TRBJ1-4, the V gene TRBV28; unclear D gene. V was shortened by 3 bases and J by 8 bases, with 4 bases between the two germline ends. This CDR3 region has 11 residues. Germline V gene lookup returns CDR1 MDHEN and CDR2 SYDVKM. DNA for the CDR3: TGTGCCAGCAGTTTTCGGGAAAAACTGTTTTTT. Its protein is CASSFREKLFF.